This T cell receptor beta chain was observed in a study of cytomegalovirus exposure and HLA in healthy donors. At the level of the study: Samples from HLA-typed donors yielded around 79 million unique TCRs in an early data release.

About this clone itself: As yet, its antigen is unknown.

Germline assignment: CDR1 MNHEY and CDR2 SVGAGI. Trimming stripped 2 bases from V and 3 bases from J, with 10 bases between. This CDR3 is 15 amino acids long. Primers included in the PCR were 60 Vbeta and 13 Jbeta primers. This table comes from immunoSEQ multiplex PCR, and its TCRdb copy is limited to in-frame clones, with some not included. The sample lists roughly 200,000 clones, 70% to 85% occurring once. Findings and limits, study-wide: Accurate prediction of HLA-A and HLA-B alleles (for most subjects) was reportedly achieved from TCR beta sequences. One later analysis reportedly identified an Asian-associated ancestry cluster that showed fewer N-insertions than the roughly 700-donor mean.

Sequencing used PBMCs. The V gene is TRBV6-5, the J gene TRBJ1-4; TRBD1 is a possible D gene (5 bases). This sequence originates from a woman aged 25-40 years in good health and CMV-seropositive. The CDR3 reads CASSYGAEANEKLFF. DNA for the CDR3: TGTGCCAGCAGTTACGGGGCAGAAGCTAATGAAAAACTGTTTTTT.